Listed below are T cell receptor beta chains from one sample, sequenced in a study of regulatory T cells in long-lasting Graves disease. MiXCR was run by TCRdb on the multiplex PCR reads, yielding one entry per CDR3 protein. The sample includes 530,000 or so distinct CDR3 sequences, around 16% seen only once; the top ten take 12%. These data are also associated with another study on T cells in Graves' hyperthyroidism and ophthalmopathy.

Material: peripheral blood mononuclear cells (PBMCs), obtained at new diagnosis, from a patient treated with antithyroid drugs. The receptors shown here come from a man between 18 and 29 years old with Graves disease. Each CDR3 is given with its conserved first and last residue. The D gene is left open where the match is weak. Clone sizes are given selectively: once, few, many, or a class where the clone is expanded.

clone_size: many
j_call: TRBJ2-5
d_call: -
v_call: TRBV10-3
cdr3_aa: CAISERLETQYF
cdr3_nt: TGTGCCATCAGTGAGAGGCTCGAGACCCAGTACTTC

clone_size: many
j_call: TRBJ2-1
d_call: TRBD2
v_call: TRBV24-1
cdr3_aa: CATSDYTSGGAYNEQFF
cdr3_nt: TGTGCCACCAGTGATTATACTAGCGGGGGGGCCTACAATGAGCAGTTCTTC

clone_size: -
j_call: TRBJ1-5
d_call: -
v_call: TRBV28
cdr3_aa: CASSLNSFYSNQPQHF
cdr3_nt: TGTGCCAGCAGTTTGAACAGTTTTTATAGCAATCAGCCCCAGCATTTT

clone_size: many
j_call: TRBJ1-2
d_call: -
v_call: TRBV30
cdr3_aa: CAWSGRFYGYTF
cdr3_nt: TGTGCCTGGAGTGGTCGGTTCTATGGCTACACCTTC

clone_size: -
j_call: TRBJ2-1
d_call: -
v_call: TRBV12-5
cdr3_aa: CASGLPGNEQFF
cdr3_nt: TGTGCTAGTGGTTTACCGGGGAATGAGCAGTTCTTC

clone_size: many
j_call: TRBJ1-2
d_call: -
v_call: TRBV12-3/TRBV12-4
cdr3_aa: CASSFGVSYGYTF
cdr3_nt: TGTGCCAGCAGTTTCGGGGTTAGCTATGGCTACACCTTC

clone_size: few
j_call: TRBJ2-3
d_call: -
v_call: TRBV12-3/TRBV12-4
cdr3_aa: CASSLYGSSEYTDTQYF
cdr3_nt: TGTGCCAGCAGTTTATACGGGAGTAGCGAGTACACAGATACGCAGTATTTT

clone_size: -
j_call: TRBJ2-7
d_call: -
v_call: TRBV28
cdr3_aa: CASRKERENPYEQYF
cdr3_nt: TGTGCCAGCAGGAAAGAACGGGAGAACCCCTACGAGCAGTACTTC

clone_size: many
j_call: TRBJ1-1
d_call: -
v_call: TRBV12-3/TRBV12-4
cdr3_aa: CASSSGRGEPTEAFF
cdr3_nt: TGTGCCAGCAGTTCGGGCCGCGGGGAACCCACTGAAGCTTTCTTT

clone_size: many
j_call: TRBJ2-5
d_call: -
v_call: TRBV27
cdr3_aa: CASSLDRGETQYF
cdr3_nt: TGTGCCAGCAGCTTAGATCGGGGAGAGACCCAGTACTTC

clone_size: -
j_call: TRBJ2-1
d_call: TRBD1
v_call: TRBV9
cdr3_aa: CASSGITGVNEQFF
cdr3_nt: TGTGCCAGCAGCGGAATCACAGGGGTCAATGAGCAGTTCTTC

clone_size: few
j_call: TRBJ1-2
d_call: TRBD1
v_call: TRBV10-3
cdr3_aa: CAISESRTGDGYTF
cdr3_nt: TGTGCCATCAGTGAGTCGCGGACAGGGGACGGCTACACCTTC

clone_size: few
j_call: TRBJ1-2
d_call: TRBD1
v_call: TRBV19
cdr3_aa: CASSYFGQGAGYTF
cdr3_nt: TGTGCCAGTAGTTACTTTGGACAGGGGGCCGGCTACACCTTC

clone_size: many
j_call: TRBJ2-7
d_call: -
v_call: TRBV20-1
cdr3_aa: CSASGSHSYEQYF
cdr3_nt: TGCAGTGCTAGCGGGTCCCACTCCTACGAGCAGTACTTC

clone_size: -
j_call: TRBJ1-2
d_call: -
v_call: TRBV6-1
cdr3_aa: CASSEWTRQGKYYGYTF
cdr3_nt: TGTGCCAGCAGTGAGTGGACTCGTCAGGGGAAATACTATGGCTACACCTTC

clone_size: -
j_call: TRBJ1-5
d_call: -
v_call: TRBV4-1
cdr3_aa: CASNPRLGSNQPQHF
cdr3_nt: TGCGCCAGCAACCCACGTCTTGGCAGCAATCAGCCCCAGCATTTT

clone_size: -
j_call: TRBJ2-2
d_call: TRBD1
v_call: TRBV19
cdr3_aa: CASSRYLQGAGELFF
cdr3_nt: TGTGCCAGTAGTCGTTATCTACAGGGGGCCGGGGAGCTGTTTTTT

clone_size: -
j_call: TRBJ1-2
d_call: -
v_call: TRBV27
cdr3_aa: CASLWTDYGYTF
cdr3_nt: TGTGCCAGCCTTTGGACAGACTATGGCTACACCTTC

clone_size: few
j_call: TRBJ1-1
d_call: -
v_call: TRBV30
cdr3_aa: CAWSVSTNTEAFF
cdr3_nt: TGTGCCTGGAGTGTATCCACGAACACTGAAGCTTTCTTT

clone_size: many
j_call: TRBJ2-1
d_call: -
v_call: TRBV12-3/TRBV12-4
cdr3_aa: CASSLRYTDEQFF
cdr3_nt: TGTGCCAGCAGTTTAAGATATACAGACGAGCAGTTCTTC

clone_size: many
j_call: TRBJ1-5
d_call: -
v_call: TRBV30
cdr3_aa: CAWSALGQPQHF
cdr3_nt: TGTGCCTGGAGTGCTCTCGGCCAGCCCCAGCATTTT

clone_size: few
j_call: TRBJ2-7
d_call: TRBD2
v_call: TRBV7-9
cdr3_aa: CASSPILAELSYEQYF
cdr3_nt: TGTGCCAGCAGCCCCATACTAGCGGAGCTCTCCTACGAGCAGTACTTC

clone_size: -
j_call: TRBJ1-5
d_call: -
v_call: TRBV28
cdr3_aa: CASSLGSMNQPQHF
cdr3_nt: TGTGCCAGCAGTTTAGGGTCCATGAATCAGCCCCAGCATTTT

clone_size: many
j_call: TRBJ2-7
d_call: -
v_call: TRBV11-3
cdr3_aa: CASRQIGETIYEQYF
cdr3_nt: TGTGCCAGCAGGCAGATAGGGGAGACAATCTACGAGCAGTACTTC

clone_size: -
j_call: TRBJ1-6
d_call: TRBD1
v_call: TRBV7-8
cdr3_aa: CASSFTGEYSPLHF
cdr3_nt: TGTGCCAGCAGCTTTACAGGGGAGTACTCACCCCTCCACTTT

clone_size: many
j_call: TRBJ2-7
d_call: -
v_call: TRBV11-2
cdr3_aa: CASSLGSLYF
cdr3_nt: TGTGCCAGCAGCTTAGGGTCTTTGTACTTC

clone_size: -
j_call: TRBJ2-4
d_call: -
v_call: TRBV5-1
cdr3_aa: CASSLESAGPSRIQYF
cdr3_nt: TGCGCCAGCAGCTTGGAATCGGCGGGACCATCCCGAATTCAGTACTTC

clone_size: -
j_call: TRBJ2-7
d_call: TRBD2
v_call: TRBV27
cdr3_aa: CASSGTSGVSSYEQYF
cdr3_nt: TGTGCCAGCAGCGGGACTAGCGGGGTCAGCTCCTACGAGCAGTACTTC

clone_size: few
j_call: TRBJ2-2
d_call: -
v_call: TRBV5-5
cdr3_aa: CASSWASNTGELFF
cdr3_nt: TGTGCCAGCAGCTGGGCCTCAAACACCGGGGAGCTGTTTTTT

clone_size: few
j_call: TRBJ2-7
d_call: -
v_call: TRBV19
cdr3_aa: CASSIWAANEQYF
cdr3_nt: TGTGCCAGTAGTATTTGGGCGGCGAACGAGCAGTACTTC

clone_size: many
j_call: TRBJ2-7
d_call: TRBD1
v_call: TRBV28
cdr3_aa: CASSSLTGAGTYEQYF
cdr3_nt: TGTGCCAGCAGTTCCTTGACAGGGGCAGGTACCTACGAGCAGTACTTC

clone_size: many
j_call: TRBJ2-7
d_call: -
v_call: TRBV7-9
cdr3_aa: CASSLDPSGAEQYF
cdr3_nt: TGTGCCAGCAGCTTAGACCCCTCCGGGGCCGAGCAGTACTTC

clone_size: -
j_call: TRBJ2-1
d_call: TRBD2
v_call: TRBV19
cdr3_aa: CASSIETSGGLRHEQFF
cdr3_nt: TGTGCCAGTAGTATAGAGACTAGCGGGGGTCTACGGCATGAGCAGTTCTTC

clone_size: -
j_call: TRBJ2-1
d_call: -
v_call: TRBV27
cdr3_aa: CASTGGPSYNEQFF
cdr3_nt: TGTGCCAGCACCGGCGGGCCGTCCTACAATGAGCAGTTCTTC

clone_size: few
j_call: TRBJ2-1
d_call: -
v_call: TRBV6-1
cdr3_aa: CASSEYSRSYNEQFF
cdr3_nt: TGTGCCAGCAGTGAATATTCTAGGTCCTACAATGAGCAGTTCTTC

clone_size: -
j_call: TRBJ1-1
d_call: TRBD1
v_call: TRBV28
cdr3_aa: CASTLDRYDTEAFF
cdr3_nt: TGTGCCAGCACCTTGGACAGGTACGACACTGAAGCTTTCTTT

clone_size: few
j_call: TRBJ2-6
d_call: TRBD1
v_call: TRBV11-2
cdr3_aa: CASSSDRGLYGANVLTF
cdr3_nt: TGTGCCAGCAGCTCTGACAGGGGGCTATATGGGGCCAACGTCCTGACTTTC

clone_size: -
j_call: TRBJ1-2
d_call: -
v_call: TRBV12-3/TRBV12-4
cdr3_aa: CASSPARQGNYGYTF
cdr3_nt: TGTGCCAGCAGCCCAGCCCGGCAGGGGAACTATGGCTACACCTTC

clone_size: -
j_call: TRBJ2-1
d_call: TRBD2
v_call: TRBV5-1
cdr3_aa: CASSLERTSGGKQFF
cdr3_nt: TGCGCCAGCAGCTTGGAAAGAACTAGCGGGGGAAAGCAGTTCTTC

clone_size: -
j_call: TRBJ2-7
d_call: TRBD2
v_call: TRBV28
cdr3_aa: CASSFPSGRKIYEQYF
cdr3_nt: TGTGCCAGCAGTTTCCCCAGCGGGAGGAAAATTTACGAGCAGTACTTC

clone_size: few
j_call: TRBJ2-3
d_call: TRBD1
v_call: TRBV7-9
cdr3_aa: CAMQGVDTQYF
cdr3_nt: TGTGCCATGCAGGGGGTAGATACGCAGTATTTT

clone_size: many
j_call: TRBJ2-7
d_call: TRBD2
v_call: TRBV3-1
cdr3_aa: CASSRGSGSYEQYF
cdr3_nt: TGTGCCAGCAGCCGCGGGAGCGGGTCGTACGAGCAGTACTTC

clone_size: -
j_call: TRBJ1-4
d_call: -
v_call: TRBV7-9
cdr3_aa: CASSPLLGEANEKLFF
cdr3_nt: TGTGCCAGCAGCCCTCTATTGGGGGAGGCTAATGAAAAACTGTTTTTT

clone_size: few
j_call: TRBJ2-7
d_call: TRBD2
v_call: TRBV5-4
cdr3_aa: CASSFRGGSGEQYF
cdr3_nt: TGTGCCAGCAGCTTTCGGGGGGGCTCGGGCGAGCAGTACTTC

clone_size: many
j_call: TRBJ1-5
d_call: -
v_call: TRBV2
cdr3_aa: CASTTDGGAKNQPQHF
cdr3_nt: TGTGCCAGCACTACAGACGGGGGGGCGAAGAATCAGCCCCAGCATTTT

clone_size: many
j_call: TRBJ2-3
d_call: -
v_call: TRBV10-2
cdr3_aa: CASRGRVDTQYF
cdr3_nt: TGCGCCAGCAGAGGGCGGGTAGATACGCAGTATTTT

clone_size: many
j_call: TRBJ1-5
d_call: -
v_call: TRBV30
cdr3_aa: CAWGREKVQPQHF
cdr3_nt: TGTGCCTGGGGCAGGGAGAAAGTTCAGCCCCAGCATTTT

clone_size: -
j_call: TRBJ2-5
d_call: -
v_call: TRBV6-9
cdr3_aa: CASSLSQGITQETQYF
cdr3_nt: TGTGCCAGCAGTTTGTCCCAGGGGATAACCCAAGAGACCCAGTACTTC

clone_size: many
j_call: TRBJ2-5
d_call: -
v_call: TRBV27
cdr3_aa: CASSSRGVGETQYF
cdr3_nt: TGTGCCAGCAGTTCCAGGGGTGTGGGAGAGACCCAGTACTTC

clone_size: few
j_call: TRBJ2-7
d_call: TRBD2
v_call: TRBV20-1
cdr3_aa: CSAAPSSGSYEQYF
cdr3_nt: TGCAGTGCTGCCCCCTCTAGCGGGAGCTACGAGCAGTACTTC

clone_size: -
j_call: TRBJ2-2
d_call: TRBD2
v_call: TRBV28
cdr3_aa: CASSVLAGAGTNTGELFF
cdr3_nt: TGTGCCAGCAGTGTTCTAGCGGGAGCTGGTACGAACACCGGGGAGCTGTTTTTT

clone_size: -
j_call: TRBJ2-2
d_call: TRBD2
v_call: TRBV9
cdr3_aa: CASSRRLGRLAGYSGELFF
cdr3_nt: TGTGCCAGCAGTCGACGACTTGGGAGACTAGCGGGATACTCGGGGGAGCTGTTTTTT

clone_size: few
j_call: TRBJ1-5
d_call: TRBD1
v_call: TRBV10-2
cdr3_aa: CASQGDTRTPQHF
cdr3_nt: TGCGCCAGCCAGGGGGACACCCGGACCCCCCAGCATTTT

clone_size: many
j_call: TRBJ1-1
d_call: TRBD1
v_call: TRBV5-6
cdr3_aa: CASSRTGGTAEAFF
cdr3_nt: TGTGCCAGCAGCAGGACAGGGGGGACTGCTGAAGCTTTCTTT

clone_size: many
j_call: TRBJ2-7
d_call: TRBD2
v_call: TRBV12-3/TRBV12-4
cdr3_aa: CASSRPRTSGKFEQYF
cdr3_nt: TGTGCCAGCAGTCGACCAAGGACTAGCGGGAAGTTCGAGCAGTACTTC

clone_size: many
j_call: TRBJ1-5
d_call: -
v_call: TRBV5-1
cdr3_aa: CASSLGGQSNQPQHF
cdr3_nt: TGCGCCAGCAGCTTGGGTGGACAGAGCAATCAGCCCCAGCATTTT

clone_size: many
j_call: TRBJ2-7
d_call: -
v_call: TRBV28
cdr3_aa: CASSSAGSYEQYF
cdr3_nt: TGTGCCAGCAGTTCGGCCGGCTCCTACGAGCAGTACTTC

clone_size: -
j_call: TRBJ2-1
d_call: TRBD2
v_call: TRBV7-9
cdr3_aa: CASSLLLAGEGDEQFF
cdr3_nt: TGTGCCAGCAGCTTACTCCTAGCGGGAGAGGGAGATGAGCAGTTCTTC

clone_size: few
j_call: TRBJ1-5
d_call: -
v_call: TRBV19
cdr3_aa: CASSTPGGNQPQHF
cdr3_nt: TGTGCCAGTAGTACTCCAGGGGGCAATCAGCCCCAGCATTTT